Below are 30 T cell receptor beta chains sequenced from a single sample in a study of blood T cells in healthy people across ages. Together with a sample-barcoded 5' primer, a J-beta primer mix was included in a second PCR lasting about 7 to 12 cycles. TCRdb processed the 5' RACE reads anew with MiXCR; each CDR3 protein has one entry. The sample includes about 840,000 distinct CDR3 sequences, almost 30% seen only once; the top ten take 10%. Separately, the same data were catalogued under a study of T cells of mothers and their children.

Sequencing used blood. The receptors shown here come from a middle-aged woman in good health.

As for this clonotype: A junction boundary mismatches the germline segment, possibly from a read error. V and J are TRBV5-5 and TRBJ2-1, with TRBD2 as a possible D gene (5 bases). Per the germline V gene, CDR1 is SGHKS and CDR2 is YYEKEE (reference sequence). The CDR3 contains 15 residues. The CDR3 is CASSLVLATYNGQFF. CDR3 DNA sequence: TGTGCCAGCAGCTTGGTTCTAGCCACCTACAATGGGCAGTTCTTC.

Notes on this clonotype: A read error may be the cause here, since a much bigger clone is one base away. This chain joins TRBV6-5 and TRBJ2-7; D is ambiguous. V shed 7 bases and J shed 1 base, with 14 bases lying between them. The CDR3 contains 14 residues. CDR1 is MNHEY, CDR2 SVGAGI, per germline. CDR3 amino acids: CASNKSGRSYEQYF. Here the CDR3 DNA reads TGTGCCAGCAATAAGAGTGGACGGTCCTACGAGCAGTACTTC.

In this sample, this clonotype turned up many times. CDR3 in amino acids: CASSYSAGSNQPQHF. CDR3 DNA: TGTGCCAGCAGTTACTCGGCAGGGAGCAATCAGCCCCAGCATTTT. The chain recombines TRBV6-5 with TRBJ1-5; D is perhaps TRBD1 (5 bases). Germline V CDR1 and CDR2: MNHEY, SVGAGI. The length of the CDR3 is 15 residues. Trimming took 0 bases from V and 1 from J, leaving 7 bases between them.

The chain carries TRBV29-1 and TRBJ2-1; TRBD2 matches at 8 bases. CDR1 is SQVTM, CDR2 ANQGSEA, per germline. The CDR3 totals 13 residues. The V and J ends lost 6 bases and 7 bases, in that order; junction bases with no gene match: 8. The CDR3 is CSVARGGLNEQFF. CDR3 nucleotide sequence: TGCAGCGTGGCACGGGGGGGGCTGAATGAGCAGTTCTTC.

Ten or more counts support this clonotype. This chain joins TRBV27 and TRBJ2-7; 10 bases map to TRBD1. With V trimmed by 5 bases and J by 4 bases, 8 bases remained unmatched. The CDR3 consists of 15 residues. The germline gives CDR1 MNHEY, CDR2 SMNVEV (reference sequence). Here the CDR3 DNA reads TGTGCCAGCAGTCTCACCGGGACAGGGGAATACGAGCAGTACTTC. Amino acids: CASSLTGTGEYEQYF.

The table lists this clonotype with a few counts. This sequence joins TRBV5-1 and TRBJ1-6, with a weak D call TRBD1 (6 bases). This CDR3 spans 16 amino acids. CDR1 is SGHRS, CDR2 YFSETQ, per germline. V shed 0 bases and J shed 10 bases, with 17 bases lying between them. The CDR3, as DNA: TGCGCCAGCAGCTTGGCAGGGGAAGCTGGGGGATCACCCCTCCACTTT. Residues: CASSLAGEAGGSPLHF. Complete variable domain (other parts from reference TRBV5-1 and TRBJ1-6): KAGVTQTPRYLIKTRGQQVTLSCSPISGHRSVSWYQQTPGQGLQFLFEYFSETQRNKGNFPGRFSGRQFSNSRSEMNVSTLELGDSALYLCASSLAGEAGGSPLHFGNGTRLTVT.

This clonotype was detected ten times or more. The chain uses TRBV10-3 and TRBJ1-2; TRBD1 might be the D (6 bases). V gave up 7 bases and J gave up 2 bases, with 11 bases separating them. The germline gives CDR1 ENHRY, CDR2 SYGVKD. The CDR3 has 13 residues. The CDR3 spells CAIKQGSNYGYTF. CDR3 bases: TGTGCCATCAAACAGGGATCGAACTATGGCTACACCTTC.

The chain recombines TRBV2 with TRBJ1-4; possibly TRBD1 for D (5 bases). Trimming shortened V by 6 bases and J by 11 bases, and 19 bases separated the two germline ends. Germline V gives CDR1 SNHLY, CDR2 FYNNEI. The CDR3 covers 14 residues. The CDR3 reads CASRPDRGFDKLFF. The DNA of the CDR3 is TGTGCCAGCAGACCTGATCGGGGCTTCGACAAACTGTTTTTT.

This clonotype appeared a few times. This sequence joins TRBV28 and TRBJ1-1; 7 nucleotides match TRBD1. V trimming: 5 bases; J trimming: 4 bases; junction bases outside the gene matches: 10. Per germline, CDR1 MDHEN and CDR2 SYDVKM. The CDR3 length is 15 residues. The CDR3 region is CASSPLTGAPTEAFF. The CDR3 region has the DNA TGTGCCAGCAGTCCCCTTACAGGGGCCCCCACTGAAGCTTTCTTT.

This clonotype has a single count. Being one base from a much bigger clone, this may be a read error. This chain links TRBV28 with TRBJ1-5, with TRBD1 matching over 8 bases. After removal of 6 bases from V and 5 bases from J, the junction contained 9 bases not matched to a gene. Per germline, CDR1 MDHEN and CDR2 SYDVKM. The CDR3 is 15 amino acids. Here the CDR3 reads CASSPRGHGDQPQHF. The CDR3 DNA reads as TGTGCCAGCAGCCCCAGGGGGCACGGCGATCAGCCCCAGCATTTT.

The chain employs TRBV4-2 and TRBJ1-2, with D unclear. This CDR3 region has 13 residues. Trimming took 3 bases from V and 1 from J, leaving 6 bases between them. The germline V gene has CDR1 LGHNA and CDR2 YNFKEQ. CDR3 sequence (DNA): TGTGCCAGCAGCCAGGCCCTTAACTATGGCTACACCTTC. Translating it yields CASSQALNYGYTF.

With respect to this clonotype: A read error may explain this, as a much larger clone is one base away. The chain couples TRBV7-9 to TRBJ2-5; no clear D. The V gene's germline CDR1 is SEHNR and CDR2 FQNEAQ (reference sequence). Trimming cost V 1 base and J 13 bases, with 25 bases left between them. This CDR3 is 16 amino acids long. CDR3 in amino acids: CASSLEGGWSSYERYF. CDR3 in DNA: TGTGCCAGCAGCTTAGAAGGCGGCTGGAGCTCCTACGAGCGGTACTTC.

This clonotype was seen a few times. The CDR3 nucleotides read TGTGCCAGCAGCTCACAGGGTAGGGCTAGTGAAAAACTGTTTTTT. This translates into CASSSQGRASEKLFF. The rearrangement joins TRBV5-5 to TRBJ1-4; tentative D call: TRBD1 (6 bases). The V gene's germline CDR1 is SGHKS and CDR2 YYEKEE (reference sequence). V lost 3 bases to trimming and J lost 7 bases, with 16 bases between them. This CDR3 contains 15 residues.

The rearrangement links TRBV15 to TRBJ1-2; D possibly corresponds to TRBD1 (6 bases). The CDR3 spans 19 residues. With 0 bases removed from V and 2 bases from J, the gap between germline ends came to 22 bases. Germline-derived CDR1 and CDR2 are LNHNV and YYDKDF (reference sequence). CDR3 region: CATSREPVGRGAFNYGYTF. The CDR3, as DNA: TGTGCCACCAGCAGAGAACCAGTCGGGAGGGGGGCTTTCAACTATGGCTACACCTTC.

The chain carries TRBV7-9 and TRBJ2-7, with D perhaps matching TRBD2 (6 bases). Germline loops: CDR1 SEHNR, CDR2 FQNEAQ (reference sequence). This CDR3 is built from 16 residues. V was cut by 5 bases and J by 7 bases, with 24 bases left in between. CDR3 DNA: TGTGCCAGCAGCCCGCCCGGCGGGGCTACCTACAATGAGCAGTACTTC. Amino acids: CASSPPGGATYNEQYF.

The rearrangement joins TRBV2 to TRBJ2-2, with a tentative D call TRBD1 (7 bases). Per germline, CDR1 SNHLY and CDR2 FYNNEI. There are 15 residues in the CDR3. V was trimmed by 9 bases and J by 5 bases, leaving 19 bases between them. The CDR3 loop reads CARAAGAGGTGELFF. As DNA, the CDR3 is TGTGCCAGGGCGGCTGGGGCAGGGGGGACCGGGGAGCTGTTTTTT.

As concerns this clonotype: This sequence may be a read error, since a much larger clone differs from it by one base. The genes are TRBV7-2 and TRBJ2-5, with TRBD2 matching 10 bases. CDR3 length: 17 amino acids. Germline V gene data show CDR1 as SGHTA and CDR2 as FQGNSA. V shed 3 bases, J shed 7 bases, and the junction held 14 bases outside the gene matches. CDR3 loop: CASSLGLQRGGSATQYF. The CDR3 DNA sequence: TGTGCCAGCAGCTTGGGGTTGCAGCGGGGGGGTTCGGCGACCCAGTACTTC.

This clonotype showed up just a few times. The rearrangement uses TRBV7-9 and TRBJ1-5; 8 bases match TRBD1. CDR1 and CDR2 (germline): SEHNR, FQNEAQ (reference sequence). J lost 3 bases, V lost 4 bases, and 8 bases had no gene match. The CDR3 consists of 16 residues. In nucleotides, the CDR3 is TGTGCCAGCAGCTGGGCAGGGGGCATTGACAATCAGCCCCAGCATTTT. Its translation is CASSWAGGIDNQPQHF.

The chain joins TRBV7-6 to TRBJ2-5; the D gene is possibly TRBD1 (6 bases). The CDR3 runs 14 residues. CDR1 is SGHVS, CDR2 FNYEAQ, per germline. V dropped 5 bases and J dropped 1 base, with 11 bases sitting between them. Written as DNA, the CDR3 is TGTGCCAGCAGCGCCTGGACAGTCCAAGAGACCCAGTACTTC. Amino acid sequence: CASSAWTVQETQYF.

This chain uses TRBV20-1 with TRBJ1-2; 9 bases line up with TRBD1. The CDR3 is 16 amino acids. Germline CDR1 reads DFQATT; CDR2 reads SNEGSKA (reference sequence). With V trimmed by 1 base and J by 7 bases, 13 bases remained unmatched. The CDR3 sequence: CSARVGPGQGWGGYTF. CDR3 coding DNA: TGCAGTGCTAGAGTCGGACCGGGACAGGGATGGGGTGGCTACACCTTC.

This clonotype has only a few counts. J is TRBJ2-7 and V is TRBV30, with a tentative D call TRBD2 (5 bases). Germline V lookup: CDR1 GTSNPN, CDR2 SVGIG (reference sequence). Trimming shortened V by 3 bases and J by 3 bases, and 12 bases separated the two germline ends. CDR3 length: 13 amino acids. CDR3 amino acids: CAWRTNQYYEQYF. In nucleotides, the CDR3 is TGTGCCTGGAGGACTAACCAATACTACGAGCAGTACTTC.

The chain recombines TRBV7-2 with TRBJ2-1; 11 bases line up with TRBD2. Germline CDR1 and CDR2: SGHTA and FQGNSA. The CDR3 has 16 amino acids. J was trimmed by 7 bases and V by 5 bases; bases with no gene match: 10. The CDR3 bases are TGTGCCAGCAGCAAACAAACTAGCGGGGGCCATAATGAGCAGTTCTTC. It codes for CASSKQTSGGHNEQFF. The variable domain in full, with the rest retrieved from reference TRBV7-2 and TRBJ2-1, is GAGVSQSPSNKVTEKGKDVELRCDPISGHTALYWYRQSLGQGLEFLIYFQGNSAPDKSGLPSDRFSAERTGGSVSTLTIQRTQQEDSAVYLCASSKQTSGGHNEQFFGPGTRLTVL.

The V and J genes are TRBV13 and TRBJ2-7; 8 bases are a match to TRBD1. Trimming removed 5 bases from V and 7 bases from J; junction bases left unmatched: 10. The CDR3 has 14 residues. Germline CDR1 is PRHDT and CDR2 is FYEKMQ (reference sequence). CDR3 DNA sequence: TGTGCCAGCAGCCATTTTCAGGGGGCGGGTGAGCAGTACTTC. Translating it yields CASSHFQGAGEQYF. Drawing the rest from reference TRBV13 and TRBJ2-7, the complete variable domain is AAGVIQSPRHLIKEKRETATLKCYPIPRHDTVYWYQQGPGQDPQFLISFYEKMQSDKGSIPDRFSAQQFSDYHSELNMSSLELGDSALYFCASSHFQGAGEQYFGPGTRLTVT.

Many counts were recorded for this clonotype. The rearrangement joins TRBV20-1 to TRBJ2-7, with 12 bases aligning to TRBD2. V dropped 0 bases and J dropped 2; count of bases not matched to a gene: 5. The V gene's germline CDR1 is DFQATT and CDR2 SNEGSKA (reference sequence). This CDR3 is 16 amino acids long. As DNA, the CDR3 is TGCAGTGCTAGAGAGCTAGCGGGGGGGCGTGCCTACGAGCAGTACTTC. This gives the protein CSARELAGGRAYEQYF.

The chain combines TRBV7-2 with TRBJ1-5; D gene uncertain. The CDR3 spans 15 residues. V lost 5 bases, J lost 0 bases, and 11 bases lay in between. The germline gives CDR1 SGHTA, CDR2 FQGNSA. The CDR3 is CASSPHFTSNQPQHF. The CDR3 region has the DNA TGTGCCAGCAGCCCCCATTTTACTAGCAATCAGCCCCAGCATTTT.

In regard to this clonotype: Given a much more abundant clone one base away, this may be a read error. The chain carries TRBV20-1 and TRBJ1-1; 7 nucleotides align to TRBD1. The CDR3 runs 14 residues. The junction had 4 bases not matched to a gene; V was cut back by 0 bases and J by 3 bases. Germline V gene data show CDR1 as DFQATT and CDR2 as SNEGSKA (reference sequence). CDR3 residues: CSARDGTAYTEAFF. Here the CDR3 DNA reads TGCAGTGCTAGAGATGGGACAGCGTACACTGAAGCTTTCTTT.

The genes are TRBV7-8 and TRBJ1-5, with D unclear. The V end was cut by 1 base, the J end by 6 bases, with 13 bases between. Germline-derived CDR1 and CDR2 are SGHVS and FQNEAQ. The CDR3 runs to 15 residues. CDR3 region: CASSLGGVVRQPQHF. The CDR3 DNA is TGTGCCAGCAGCTTAGGCGGGGTAGTACGTCAGCCCCAGCATTTT.

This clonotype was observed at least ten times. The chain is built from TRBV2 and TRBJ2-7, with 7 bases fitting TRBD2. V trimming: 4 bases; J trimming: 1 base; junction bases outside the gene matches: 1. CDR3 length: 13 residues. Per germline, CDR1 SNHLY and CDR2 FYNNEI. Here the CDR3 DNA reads TGTGCCAGCAGTGGACTAGCTTCCTACGAGCAGTACTTC. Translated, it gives CASSGLASYEQYF.

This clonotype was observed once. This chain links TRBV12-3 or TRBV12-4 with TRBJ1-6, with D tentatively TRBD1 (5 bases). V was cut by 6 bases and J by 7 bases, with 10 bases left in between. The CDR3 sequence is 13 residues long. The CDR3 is CASRWGGNSPLHF. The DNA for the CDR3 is TGTGCCAGCAGATGGGGCGGGAATTCACCCCTCCACTTT.

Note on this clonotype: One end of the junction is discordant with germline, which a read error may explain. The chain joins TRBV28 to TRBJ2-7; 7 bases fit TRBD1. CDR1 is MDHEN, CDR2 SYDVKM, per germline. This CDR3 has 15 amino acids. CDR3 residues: CAGSLGTANPYEQYF. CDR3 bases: TGTGCCGGCAGTTTAGGGACAGCTAACCCCTACGAGCAGTACTTC.